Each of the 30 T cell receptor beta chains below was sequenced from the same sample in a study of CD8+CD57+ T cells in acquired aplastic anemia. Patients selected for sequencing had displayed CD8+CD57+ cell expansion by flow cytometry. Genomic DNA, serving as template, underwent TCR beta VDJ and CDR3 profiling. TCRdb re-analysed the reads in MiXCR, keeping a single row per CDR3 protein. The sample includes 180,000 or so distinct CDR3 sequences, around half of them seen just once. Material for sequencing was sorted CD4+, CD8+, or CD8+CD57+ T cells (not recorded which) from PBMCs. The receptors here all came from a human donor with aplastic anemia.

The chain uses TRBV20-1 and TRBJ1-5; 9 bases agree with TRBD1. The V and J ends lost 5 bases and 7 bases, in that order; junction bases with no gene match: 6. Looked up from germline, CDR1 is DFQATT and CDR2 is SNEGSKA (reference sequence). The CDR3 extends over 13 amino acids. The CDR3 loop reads CSAHTGGGQPQHF. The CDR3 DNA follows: TGCAGTGCTCACACAGGGGGCGGGCAGCCCCAGCATTTT.

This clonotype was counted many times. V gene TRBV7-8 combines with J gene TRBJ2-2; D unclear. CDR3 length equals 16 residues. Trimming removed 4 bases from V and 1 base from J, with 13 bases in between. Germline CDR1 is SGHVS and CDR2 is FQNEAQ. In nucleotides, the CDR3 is TGTGCCAGCAGCTCCCCCGGAAGGAAGAACACCGGGGAGCTGTTTTTT. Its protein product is CASSSPGRKNTGELFF.

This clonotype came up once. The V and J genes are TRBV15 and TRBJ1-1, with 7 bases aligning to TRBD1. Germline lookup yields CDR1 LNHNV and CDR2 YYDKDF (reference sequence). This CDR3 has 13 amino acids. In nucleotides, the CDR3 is TGTGCTAGAGTAGGGGGCCGGAACACTGAAGCTTTCTTT. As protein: CARVGGRNTEAFF.

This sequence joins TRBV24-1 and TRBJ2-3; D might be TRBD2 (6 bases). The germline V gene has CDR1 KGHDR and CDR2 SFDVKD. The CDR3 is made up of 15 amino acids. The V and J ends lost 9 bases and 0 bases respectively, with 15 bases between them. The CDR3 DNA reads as TGTGCCACCTCGCGCCGCGGGGCTAGCACAGATACGCAGTATTTT. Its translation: CATSRRGASTDTQYF.

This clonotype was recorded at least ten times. CDR3 sequence: CASSEARDSALFF. CDR3 in DNA: TGTGCCAGCAGTGAAGCACGGGACTCGGCCTTGTTTTTT. The V and J genes are TRBV2 and TRBJ2-2; possibly TRBD2 for D (6 bases). The V gene's germline CDR1 is SNHLY and CDR2 FYNNEI. This CDR3 is 13 amino acids long. V dropped 0 bases and J dropped 15 bases, with 14 bases sitting between them.

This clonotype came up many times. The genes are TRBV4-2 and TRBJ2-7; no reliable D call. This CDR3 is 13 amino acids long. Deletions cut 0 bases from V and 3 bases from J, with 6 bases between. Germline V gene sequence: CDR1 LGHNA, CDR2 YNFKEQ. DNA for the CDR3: TGTGCCAGCAGCCAAGATGGTGTCTACGAGCAGTACTTC. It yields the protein CASSQDGVYEQYF.

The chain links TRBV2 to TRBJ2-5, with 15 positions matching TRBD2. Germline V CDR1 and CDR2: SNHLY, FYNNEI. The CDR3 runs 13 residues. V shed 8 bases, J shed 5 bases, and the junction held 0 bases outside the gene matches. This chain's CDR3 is CASGTSGGETQYF. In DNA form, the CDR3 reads TGTGCCAGCGGGACTAGCGGGGGGGAGACCCAGTACTTC.

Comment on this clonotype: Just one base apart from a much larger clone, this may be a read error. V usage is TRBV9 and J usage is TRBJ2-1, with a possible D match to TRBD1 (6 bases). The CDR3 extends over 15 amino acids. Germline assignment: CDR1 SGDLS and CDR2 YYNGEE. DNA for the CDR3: TGTGCCAGTAGCGTAGGGGGAGACCTGGGTTTTGAGCAGCTCTTC. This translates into CASSVGGDLGFEQLF.

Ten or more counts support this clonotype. CDR3 protein: CASSLAVRQRRTTEAFF. CDR3 nucleotides: TGCGCCAGCAGCTTGGCCGTCAGGCAGAGACGGACAACTGAAGCTTTCTTT. The chain employs TRBV5-1 and TRBJ1-1, with TRBD1 as a possible D gene (5 bases). Germline-derived CDR1 and CDR2 are SGHRS and YFSETQ. The CDR3 has 17 amino acids. V was cut by 0 bases and J by 5 bases, with 20 bases left in between. Looking up the rest from reference TRBV5-1 and TRBJ1-1 gives the full variable domain: KAGVTQTPRYLIKTRGQQVTLSCSPISGHRSVSWYQQTPGQGLQFLFEYFSETQRNKGNFPGRFSGRQFSNSRSEMNVSTLELGDSALYLCASSLAVRQRRTTEAFFGQGTRLTVV.

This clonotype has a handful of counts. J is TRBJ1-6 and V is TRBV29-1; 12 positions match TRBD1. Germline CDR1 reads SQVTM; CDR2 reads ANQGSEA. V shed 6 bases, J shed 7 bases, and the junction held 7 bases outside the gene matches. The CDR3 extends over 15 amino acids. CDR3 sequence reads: CSVAGTGGENSPLHF. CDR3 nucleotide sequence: TGCAGCGTCGCCGGGACAGGGGGCGAGAATTCACCCCTCCACTTT.

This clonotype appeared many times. CDR3 amino acids: CASSLAWDRGDYEQYF. The CDR3 DNA is TGCGCCAGCAGCTTGGCATGGGACAGGGGCGACTACGAGCAGTACTTC. The chain recombines TRBV5-1 with TRBJ2-7; 10 nucleotides match TRBD1. Losses at the gene ends were 0 bases for V and 3 bases for J; bases not matched to a gene: 6. Germline CDR1 reads SGHRS; CDR2 reads YFSETQ. The length of the CDR3 is 16 residues.

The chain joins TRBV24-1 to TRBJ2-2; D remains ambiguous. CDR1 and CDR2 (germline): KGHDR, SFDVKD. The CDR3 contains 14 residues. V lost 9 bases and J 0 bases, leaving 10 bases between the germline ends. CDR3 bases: TGTGCCACCGCTGTAGCAGCGAACACCGGGGAGCTGTTTTTT. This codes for CATAVAANTGELFF.

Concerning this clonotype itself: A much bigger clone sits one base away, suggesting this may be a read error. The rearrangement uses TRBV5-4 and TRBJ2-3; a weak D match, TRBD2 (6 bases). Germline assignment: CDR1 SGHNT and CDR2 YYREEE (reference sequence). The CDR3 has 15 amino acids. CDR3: CASSTGLPSTNTQYF. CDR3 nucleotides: TGTGCCAGCAGCACGGGACTGCCTAGCACAAATACGCAGTATTTT.

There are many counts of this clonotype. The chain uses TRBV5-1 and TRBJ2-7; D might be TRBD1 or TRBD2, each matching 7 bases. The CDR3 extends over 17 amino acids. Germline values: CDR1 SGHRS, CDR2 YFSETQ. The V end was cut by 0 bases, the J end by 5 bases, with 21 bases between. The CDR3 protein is CASSLGWGGGESHEQYF. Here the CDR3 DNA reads TGCGCCAGCAGCTTGGGGTGGGGAGGGGGCGAATCCCACGAGCAGTACTTC.

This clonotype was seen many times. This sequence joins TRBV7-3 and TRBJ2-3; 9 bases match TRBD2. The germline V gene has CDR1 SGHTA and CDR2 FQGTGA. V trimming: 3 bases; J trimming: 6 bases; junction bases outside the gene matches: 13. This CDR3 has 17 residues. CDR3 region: CASSFSPPGTSQDTQYF. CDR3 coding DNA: TGTGCCAGCAGCTTCTCCCCCCCCGGGACTAGCCAGGATACGCAGTATTTT.

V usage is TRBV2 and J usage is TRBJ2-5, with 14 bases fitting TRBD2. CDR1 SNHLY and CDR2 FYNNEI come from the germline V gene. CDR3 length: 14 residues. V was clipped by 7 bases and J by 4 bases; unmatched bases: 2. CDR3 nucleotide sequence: TGTGCCAGCACCGGACTAGCGGGAGGAGAGACCCAGTACTTC. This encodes CASTGLAGGETQYF.

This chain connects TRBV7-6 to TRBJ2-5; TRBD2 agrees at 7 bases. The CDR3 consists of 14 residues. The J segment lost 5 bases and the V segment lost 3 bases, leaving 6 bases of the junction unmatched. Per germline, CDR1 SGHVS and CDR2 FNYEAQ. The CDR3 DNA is TGTGCCAGCAGCTTCGCGGGAGTAGGGGAGACCCAGTACTTC. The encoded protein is CASSFAGVGETQYF.

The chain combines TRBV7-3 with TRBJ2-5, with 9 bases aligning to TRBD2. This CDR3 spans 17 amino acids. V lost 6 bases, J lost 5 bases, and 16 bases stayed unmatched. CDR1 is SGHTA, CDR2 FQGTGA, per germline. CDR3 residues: CASRGGLAGPGEETQYF. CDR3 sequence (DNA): TGTGCCAGCAGAGGGGGGCTAGCGGGACCCGGGGAGGAGACCCAGTACTTC.

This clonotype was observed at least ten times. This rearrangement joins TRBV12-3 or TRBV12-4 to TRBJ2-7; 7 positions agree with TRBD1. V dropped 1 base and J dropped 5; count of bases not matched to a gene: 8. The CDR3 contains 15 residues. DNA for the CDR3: TGTGCCAGCAGTTTAGAACAGGGGATTGTCCACGAGCAGTACTTC. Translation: CASSLEQGIVHEQYF.

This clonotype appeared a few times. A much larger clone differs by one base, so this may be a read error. The CDR3 DNA follows: TGTGCCAGCAGCTTATCTTGGCGGGCGAACCCCTTTGGGGAACTGTTTTTT. It specifies CASSLSWRANPFGELFF. The chain employs TRBV7-8 and TRBJ1-4, with D hard to call. Germline CDR1 is SGHVS and CDR2 is FQNEAQ. The V gene lost 2 bases and the J gene lost 12 bases, with 25 bases spanning the gap. The CDR3 spans 17 residues.

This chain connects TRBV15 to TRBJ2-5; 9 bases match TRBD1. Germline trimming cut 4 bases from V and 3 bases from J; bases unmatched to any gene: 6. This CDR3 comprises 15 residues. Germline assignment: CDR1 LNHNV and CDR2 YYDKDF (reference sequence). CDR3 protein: CATSTGQGMEETQYF. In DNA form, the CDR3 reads TGTGCCACCAGCACTGGACAGGGGATGGAAGAGACCCAGTACTTC. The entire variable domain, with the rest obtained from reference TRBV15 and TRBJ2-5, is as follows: DAMVIQNPRYQVTQFGKPVTLSCSQTLNHNVMYWYQQKSSQAPKLLFHYYDKDFNNEADTPDNFQSRRPNTSFCFLDIRSPGLGDTAMYLCATSTGQGMEETQYFGPGTRLLVL.

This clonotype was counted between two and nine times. CDR3 nucleotides: TGTGCCAGCAGTGACTCGGGGGGAACCGGGGAGCTGTTTTTT. Translation gives CASSDSGGTGELFF. The chain has TRBV6-4 and TRBJ2-2; D might be TRBD2 (6 bases). The germline V gene encodes CDR1 MRHNA and CDR2 SNTAGT. The CDR3 contains 14 residues. V lost 0 bases and J lost 5, with 7 bases in between.

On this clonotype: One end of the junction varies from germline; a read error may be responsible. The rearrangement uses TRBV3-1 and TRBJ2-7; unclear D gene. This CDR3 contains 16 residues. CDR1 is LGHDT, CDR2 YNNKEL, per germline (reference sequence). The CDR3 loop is CASSPDRAPFSYERYF. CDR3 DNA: TGTGCCAGCAGTCCCGATCGGGCCCCTTTCTCCTACGAGCGGTACTTC.

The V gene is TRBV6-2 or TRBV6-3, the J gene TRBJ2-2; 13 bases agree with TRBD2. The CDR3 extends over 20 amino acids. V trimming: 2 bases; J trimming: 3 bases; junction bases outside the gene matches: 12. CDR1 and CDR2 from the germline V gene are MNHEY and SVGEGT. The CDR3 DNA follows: TGTGCCAGCAGTTACGCCTTCCGGACTAGCGGGGGAACGCACACCGGGGAGCTGTTTTTT. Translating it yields CASSYAFRTSGGTHTGELFF.

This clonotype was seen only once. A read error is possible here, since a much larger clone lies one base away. CDR3 region: CSARAFGTSGGASQDTQHF. The CDR3 DNA reads as TGCAGTGCTAGAGCCTTCGGGACTAGCGGGGGGGCGAGTCAAGATACGCAGCATTTT. The chain uses TRBV20-1 and TRBJ2-3; perhaps TRBD1 as D (6 bases). The end of the DNA is better explained by TRBJ1-5, so the J call may be wrong. The CDR3 is 19 amino acids. Looked up from germline, CDR1 is DFQATT and CDR2 is SNEGSKA (reference sequence).

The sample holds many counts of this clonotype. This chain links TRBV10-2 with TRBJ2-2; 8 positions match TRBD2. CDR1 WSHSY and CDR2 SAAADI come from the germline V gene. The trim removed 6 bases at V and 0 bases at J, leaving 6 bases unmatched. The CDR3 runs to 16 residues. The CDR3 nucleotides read TGCGCCAGCAGCGCGGGGGGTCCCCCGAACACCGGGGAGCTGTTTTTT. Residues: CASSAGGPPNTGELFF.

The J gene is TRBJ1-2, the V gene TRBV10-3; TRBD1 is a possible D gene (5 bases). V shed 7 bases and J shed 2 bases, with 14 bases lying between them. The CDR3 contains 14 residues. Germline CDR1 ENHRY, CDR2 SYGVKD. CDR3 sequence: CAITGLAGNYGYTF. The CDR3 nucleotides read TGTGCCATCACGGGACTAGCGGGGAACTATGGCTACACCTTC.

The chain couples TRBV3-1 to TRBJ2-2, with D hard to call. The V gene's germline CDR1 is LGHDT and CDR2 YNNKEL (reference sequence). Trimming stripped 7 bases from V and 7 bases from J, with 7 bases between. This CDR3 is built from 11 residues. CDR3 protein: CASMERGELFF. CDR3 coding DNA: TGTGCCAGCATGGAGCGCGGGGAGCTGTTTTTT.

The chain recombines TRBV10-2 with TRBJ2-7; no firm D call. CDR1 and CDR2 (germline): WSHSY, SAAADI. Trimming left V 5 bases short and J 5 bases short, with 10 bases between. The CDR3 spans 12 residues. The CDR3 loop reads CASSTTGNEQYF. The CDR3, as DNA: TGCGCCAGCAGTACTACGGGCAACGAGCAGTACTTC.

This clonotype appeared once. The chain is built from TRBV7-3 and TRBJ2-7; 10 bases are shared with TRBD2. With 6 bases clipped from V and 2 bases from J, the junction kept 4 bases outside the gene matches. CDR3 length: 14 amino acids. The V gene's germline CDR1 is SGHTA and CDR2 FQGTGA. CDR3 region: CASSQAGGPYEQYF. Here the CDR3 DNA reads TGTGCCAGCAGTCAAGCGGGAGGGCCCTACGAGCAGTACTTC.